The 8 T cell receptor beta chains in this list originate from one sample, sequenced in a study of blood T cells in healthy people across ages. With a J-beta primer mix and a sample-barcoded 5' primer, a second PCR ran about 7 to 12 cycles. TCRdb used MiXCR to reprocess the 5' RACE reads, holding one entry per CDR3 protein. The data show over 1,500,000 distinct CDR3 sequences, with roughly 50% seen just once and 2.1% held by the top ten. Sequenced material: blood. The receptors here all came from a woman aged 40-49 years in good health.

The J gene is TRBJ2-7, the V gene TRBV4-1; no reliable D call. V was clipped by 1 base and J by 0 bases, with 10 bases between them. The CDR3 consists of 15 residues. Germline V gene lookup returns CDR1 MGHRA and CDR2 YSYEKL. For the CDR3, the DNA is TGCGCCAGCAGCCAAGTATCAGGAGACTCCTACGAGCAGTACTTC. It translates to CASSQVSGDSYEQYF.

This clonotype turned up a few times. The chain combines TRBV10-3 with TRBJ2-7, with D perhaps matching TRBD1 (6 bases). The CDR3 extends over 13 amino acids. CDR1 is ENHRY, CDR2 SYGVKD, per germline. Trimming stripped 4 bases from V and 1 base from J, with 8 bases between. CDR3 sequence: CAISGQVSYEQYF. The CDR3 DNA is TGTGCCATCAGTGGACAGGTTTCCTACGAGCAGTACTTC.

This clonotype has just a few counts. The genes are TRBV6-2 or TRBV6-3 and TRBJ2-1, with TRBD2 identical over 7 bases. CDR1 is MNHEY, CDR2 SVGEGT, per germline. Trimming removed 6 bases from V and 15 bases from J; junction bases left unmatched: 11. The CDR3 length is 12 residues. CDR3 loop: CASSQSPGGRFF. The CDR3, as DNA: TGTGCCAGCAGCCAATCCCCGGGGGGTAGGTTCTTC.

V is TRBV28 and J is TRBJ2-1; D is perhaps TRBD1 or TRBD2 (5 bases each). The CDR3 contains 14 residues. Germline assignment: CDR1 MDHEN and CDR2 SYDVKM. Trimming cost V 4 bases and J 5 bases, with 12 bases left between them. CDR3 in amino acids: CASSSIGTDNEQFF. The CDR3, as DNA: TGTGCCAGCAGTTCAATCGGGACCGACAATGAGCAGTTCTTC. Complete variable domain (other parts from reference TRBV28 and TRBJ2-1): DVKVTQSSRYLVKRTGEKVFLECVQDMDHENMFWYRQDPGLGLRLIYFSYDVKMKEKGDIPEGYSVSREKKERFSLILESASTNQTSMYLCASSSIGTDNEQFFGPGTRLTVL.

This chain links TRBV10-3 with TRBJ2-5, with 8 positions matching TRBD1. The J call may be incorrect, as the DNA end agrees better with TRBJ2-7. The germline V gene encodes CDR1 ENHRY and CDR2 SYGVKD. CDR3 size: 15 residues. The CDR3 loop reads CAISEADRVSPEQYF. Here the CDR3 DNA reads TGTGCCATCAGTGAGGCGGACAGGGTAAGTCCCGAGCAGTACTTC.

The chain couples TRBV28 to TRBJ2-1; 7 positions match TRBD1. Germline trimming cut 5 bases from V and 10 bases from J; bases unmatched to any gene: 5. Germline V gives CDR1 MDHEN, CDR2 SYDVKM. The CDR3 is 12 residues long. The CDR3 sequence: CASSIQGREQFF. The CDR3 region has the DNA TGTGCCAGCAGTATACAGGGGCGGGAGCAGTTCTTC.

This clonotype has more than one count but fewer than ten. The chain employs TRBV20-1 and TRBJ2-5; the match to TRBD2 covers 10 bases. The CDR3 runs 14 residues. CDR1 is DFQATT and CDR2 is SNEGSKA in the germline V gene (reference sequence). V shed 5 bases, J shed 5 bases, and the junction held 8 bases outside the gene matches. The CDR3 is CSAGSGGAGETQYF. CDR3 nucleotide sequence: TGCAGTGCTGGGAGCGGGGGGGCGGGGGAGACCCAGTACTTC.

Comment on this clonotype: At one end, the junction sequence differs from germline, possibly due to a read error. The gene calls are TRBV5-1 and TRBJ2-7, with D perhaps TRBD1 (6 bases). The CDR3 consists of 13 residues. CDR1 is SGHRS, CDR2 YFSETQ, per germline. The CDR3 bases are TGCGCCTGCAGCTTAGGACAGACCTACGAGCAGTACTTC. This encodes CACSLGQTYEQYF.